This T cell receptor beta chain was identified in a study of T cell changes during pregnancy in multiple sclerosis. The CDR3 length is 13 residues. Germline V lookup: CDR1 LNHDA, CDR2 SQIVND (reference sequence). Trimming cost V 4 bases and J 5 bases, with 12 bases left between them. Assay used: immunoSEQ multiplex PCR; TCRdb lists only in-frame clones, some missing. The table includes just over 50,000 clones, 90% to 95% detected once. Sequencing used CD4+ T cells from peripheral blood mononuclear cells, obtained in the second trimester of pregnancy. The V gene is TRBV19, the J gene TRBJ2-7; tentative D call: TRBD2 (5 bases). The TCR originated in a female donor with multiple sclerosis, enrolled in a pregnancy study. The CDR3 loop is CASSSSGIHEQYF. The DNA of the CDR3 is TGTGCCAGTAGTAGTTCCGGGATCCACGAGCAGTACTTC.